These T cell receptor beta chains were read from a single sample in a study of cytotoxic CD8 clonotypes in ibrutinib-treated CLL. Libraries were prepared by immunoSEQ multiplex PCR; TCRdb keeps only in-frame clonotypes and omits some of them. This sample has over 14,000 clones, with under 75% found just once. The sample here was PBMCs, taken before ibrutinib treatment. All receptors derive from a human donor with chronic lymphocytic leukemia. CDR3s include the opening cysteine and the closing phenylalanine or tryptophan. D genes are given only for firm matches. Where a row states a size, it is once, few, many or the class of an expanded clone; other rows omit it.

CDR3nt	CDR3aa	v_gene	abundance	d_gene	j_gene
TGTGCCACCAGCAGAGATGCCCAGGCCCAGTACTTC	CATSRDAQAQYF	TRBV15	few	.	TRBJ2-5
TGTGCCATCAGCCCCCTGGGGGACACCGGGGAGCTGTTTTTT	CAISPLGDTGELFF	TRBV10-3	.	.	TRBJ2-2
TGCGCCAGCAGCTTCTGGGGGGGCCCCCCCGGGGAGCTGTTTTTT	CASSFWGGPPGELFF	TRBV4-3	.	.	TRBJ2-2
TGTGCCAGCACCACTACAGGGTGGACTGAAGCTTTCTTT	CASTTTGWTEAFF	TRBV7-9	once	.	TRBJ1-1
TGTGCCAGCAGCGTAGATCTGGGGGGGCCTGGCTACACCTTC	CASSVDLGGPGYTF	TRBV9	.	.	TRBJ1-2
TGTGCCACCCTCAGGGGCTCGAACACTGAAGCTTTCTTT	CATLRGSNTEAFF	TRBV6-5	few	.	TRBJ1-1
TGTGCCAGCTCACTGGGGCTCTCTGGAAACACCATATATTTT	CASSLGLSGNTIYF	TRBV18	.	.	TRBJ1-3
TGTGCCAGCAGCCCACAGGGGCTAGTGAGGGAGCAGTACTTC	CASSPQGLVREQYF	TRBV7-2	.	TRBD1	TRBJ2-7
TGTGCCAGCAGCCTAGGGGCAGCCTATGGCTACACCTTC	CASSLGAAYGYTF	TRBV28	.	.	TRBJ1-2
TGTGCCAGCCGTCCCGGGGCAGCTAGGGGGAGAAACATTCAGTACTTC	CASRPGAARGRNIQYF	TRBV7-2	.	.	TRBJ2-4
TGTGCCATCAGTGAGACAGGGGTAAGGGAAAAACTGTTTTTT	CAISETGVREKLFF	TRBV10-3	.	TRBD1	TRBJ1-4
TGTGCCAGCAGTCCACAACAGAGTAATGAAAAACTGTTTTTT	CASSPQQSNEKLFF	TRBV27	.	.	TRBJ1-4
TGCGCCAGCAGCCAAGGGGGGGCAGTGGGGCGGGAGCCCCAGCATTTT	CASSQGGAVGREPQHF	TRBV4-1	.	.	TRBJ1-5
TGTGCCAGCAGCTTGGGGCCGGACCATGGGCAGTACTTC	CASSLGPDHGQYF	TRBV7-3	.	.	TRBJ2-7
TGTGCCAGCAGCGCCGCTGGCCGCTCCAATCAGCCCCAGCATTTT	CASSAAGRSNQPQHF	TRBV9	.	.	TRBJ1-5
TGTGCCAGCAGCGTTTTCAACGGGCCCTACGAGCAGTACTTC	CASSVFNGPYEQYF	TRBV7-2	.	.	TRBJ2-7
TGCGCCAGCAGCCGCAAACAGGGGGCCGCTGGCTACACCTTC	CASSRKQGAAGYTF	TRBV4-3	.	TRBD1	TRBJ1-2
TGTGCCAGCAGCCGGGACTGGGGGGCGGAAAAACTGTTTTTT	CASSRDWGAEKLFF	TRBV7-9	.	.	TRBJ1-4